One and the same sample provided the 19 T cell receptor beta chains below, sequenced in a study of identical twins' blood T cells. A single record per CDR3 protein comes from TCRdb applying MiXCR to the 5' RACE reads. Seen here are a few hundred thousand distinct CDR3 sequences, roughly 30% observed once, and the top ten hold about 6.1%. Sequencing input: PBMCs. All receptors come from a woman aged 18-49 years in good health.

This chain's CDR3 is CASSPGGENTEAFF. CDR3 DNA: TGTGCCAGCAGCCCGGGGGGGGAAAACACTGAAGCTTTCTTT. The V call is TRBV7-9, the J call TRBJ1-1, with D maybe TRBD1 (5 bases). The germline gives CDR1 SEHNR, CDR2 FQNEAQ (reference sequence). Trimming took 5 bases from V and 2 from J, leaving 12 bases between them. This CDR3 contains 14 residues. The full variable domain, completed using reference TRBV7-9 and TRBJ1-1, is DTGVSQNPRHKITKRGQNVTFRCDPISEHNRLYWYRQTLGQGPEFLTYFQNEAQLEKSRLLSDRFSAERPKGSFSTLEIQRTEQGDSAMYLCASSPGGENTEAFFGQGTRLTVV.

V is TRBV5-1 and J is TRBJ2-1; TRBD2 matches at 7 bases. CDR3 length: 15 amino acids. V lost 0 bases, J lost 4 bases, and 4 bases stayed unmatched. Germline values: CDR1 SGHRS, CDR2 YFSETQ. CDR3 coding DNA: TGCGCCAGCAGCTTGGAGCGGGGTACGTACAATGAGCAGTTCTTC. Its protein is CASSLERGTYNEQFF.

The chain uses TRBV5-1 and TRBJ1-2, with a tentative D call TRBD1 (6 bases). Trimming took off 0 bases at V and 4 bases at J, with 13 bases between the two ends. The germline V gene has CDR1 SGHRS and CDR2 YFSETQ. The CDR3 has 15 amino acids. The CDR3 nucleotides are TGCGCCAGCAGCTTGGACGAGGGGGGGCCCTATGGCTACACCTTC. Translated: CASSLDEGGPYGYTF. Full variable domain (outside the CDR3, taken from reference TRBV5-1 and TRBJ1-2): KAGVTQTPRYLIKTRGQQVTLSCSPISGHRSVSWYQQTPGQGLQFLFEYFSETQRNKGNFPGRFSGRQFSNSRSEMNVSTLELGDSALYLCASSLDEGGPYGYTFGSGTRLTVV.

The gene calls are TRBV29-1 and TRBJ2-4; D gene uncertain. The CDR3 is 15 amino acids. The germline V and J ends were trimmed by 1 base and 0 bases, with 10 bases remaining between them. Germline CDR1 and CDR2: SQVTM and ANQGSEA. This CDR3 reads CSVEVRAQAKNIQYF. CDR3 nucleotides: TGCAGCGTTGAAGTAAGGGCCCAAGCCAAAAACATTCAGTACTTC.

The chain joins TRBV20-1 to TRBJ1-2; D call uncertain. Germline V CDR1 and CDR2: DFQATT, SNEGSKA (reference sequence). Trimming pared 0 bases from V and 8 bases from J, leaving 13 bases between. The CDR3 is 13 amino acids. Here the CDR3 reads CSARDPGLGGYTF. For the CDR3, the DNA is TGCAGTGCTAGAGATCCAGGACTGGGAGGCTACACCTTC.

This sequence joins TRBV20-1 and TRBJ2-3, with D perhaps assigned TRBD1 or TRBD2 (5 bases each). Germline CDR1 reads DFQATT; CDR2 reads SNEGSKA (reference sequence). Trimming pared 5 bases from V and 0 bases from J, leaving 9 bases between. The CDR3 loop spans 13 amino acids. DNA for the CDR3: TGCAGTGCTCCGGGACCTAGCACAGATACGCAGTATTTT. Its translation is CSAPGPSTDTQYF.

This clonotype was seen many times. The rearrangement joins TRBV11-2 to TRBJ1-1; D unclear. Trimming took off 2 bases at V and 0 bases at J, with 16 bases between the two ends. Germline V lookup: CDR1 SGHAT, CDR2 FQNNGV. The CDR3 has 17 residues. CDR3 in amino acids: CASSLRIPGGMNTEAFF. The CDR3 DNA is TGTGCCAGCAGCTTAAGAATACCCGGAGGCATGAACACTGAAGCTTTCTTT.

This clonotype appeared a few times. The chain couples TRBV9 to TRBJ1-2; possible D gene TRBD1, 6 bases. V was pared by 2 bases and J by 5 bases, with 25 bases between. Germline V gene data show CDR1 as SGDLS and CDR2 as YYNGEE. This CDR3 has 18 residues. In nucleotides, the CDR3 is TGTGCCAGCAGCGTCCAAACTTCACCCCATGGGGGGCTGTATGGCTACACCTTC. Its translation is CASSVQTSPHGGLYGYTF.

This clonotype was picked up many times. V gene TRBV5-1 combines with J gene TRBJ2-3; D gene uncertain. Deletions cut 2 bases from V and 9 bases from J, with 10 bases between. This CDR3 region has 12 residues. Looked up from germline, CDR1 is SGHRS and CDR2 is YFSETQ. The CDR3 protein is CASSLQWETQYF. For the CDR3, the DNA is TGCGCCAGCAGCTTACAATGGGAAACGCAGTATTTT.

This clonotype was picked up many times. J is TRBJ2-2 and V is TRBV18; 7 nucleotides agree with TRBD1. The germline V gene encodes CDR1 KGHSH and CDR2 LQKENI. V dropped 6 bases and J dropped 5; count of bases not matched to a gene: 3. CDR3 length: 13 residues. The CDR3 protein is CASSSQGTGELFF. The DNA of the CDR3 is TGTGCCAGCTCGTCACAGGGGACCGGGGAGCTGTTTTTT.

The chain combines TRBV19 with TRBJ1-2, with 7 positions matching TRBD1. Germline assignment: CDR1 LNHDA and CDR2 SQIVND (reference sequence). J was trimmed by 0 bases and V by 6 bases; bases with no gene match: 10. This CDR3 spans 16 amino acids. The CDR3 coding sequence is TGTGCCAGTAGCTACCACCCGGGACAGTCTAACTATGGCTACACCTTC. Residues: CASSYHPGQSNYGYTF.

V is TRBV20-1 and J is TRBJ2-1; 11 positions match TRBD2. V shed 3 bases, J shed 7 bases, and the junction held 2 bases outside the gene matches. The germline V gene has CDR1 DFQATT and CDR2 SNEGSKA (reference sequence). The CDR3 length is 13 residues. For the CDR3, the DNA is TGCAGTGCTAGGCTAGCGGGAGGAAATGAGCAGTTCTTC. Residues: CSARLAGGNEQFF.

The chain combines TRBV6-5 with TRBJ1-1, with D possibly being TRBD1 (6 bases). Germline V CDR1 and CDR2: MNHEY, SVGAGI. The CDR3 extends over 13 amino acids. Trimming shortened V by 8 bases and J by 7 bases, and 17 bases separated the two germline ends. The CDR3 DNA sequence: TGTGCCAGCTCCCCAGGGGATTGGGGTGAAGCTTTCTTT. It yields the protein CASSPGDWGEAFF.

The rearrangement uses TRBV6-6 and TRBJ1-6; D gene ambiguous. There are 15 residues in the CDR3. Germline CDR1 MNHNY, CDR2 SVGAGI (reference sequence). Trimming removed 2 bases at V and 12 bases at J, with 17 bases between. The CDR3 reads CASSYKRREHGPLHF. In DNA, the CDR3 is TGTGCCAGCAGTTACAAGCGACGTGAGCATGGACCCCTCCACTTT.

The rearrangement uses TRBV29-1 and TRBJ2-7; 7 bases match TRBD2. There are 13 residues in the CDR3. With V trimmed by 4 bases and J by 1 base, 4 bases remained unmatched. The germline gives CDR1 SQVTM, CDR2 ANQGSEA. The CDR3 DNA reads TGCAGCGTTGGCGGGGGAGTTTCCTACGAGCAGTACTTC. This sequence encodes CSVGGGVSYEQYF.

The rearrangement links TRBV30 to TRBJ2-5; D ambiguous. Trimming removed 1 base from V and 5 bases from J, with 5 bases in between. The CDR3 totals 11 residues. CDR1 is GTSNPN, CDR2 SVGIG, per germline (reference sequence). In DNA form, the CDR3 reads TGTGCCTGGAGTGAGAGCGAGACCCAGTACTTC. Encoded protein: CAWSESETQYF. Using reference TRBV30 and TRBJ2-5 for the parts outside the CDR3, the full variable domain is SQTIHQWPATLVQPVGSPLSLECTVEGTSNPNLYWYRQAAGRGLQLLFYSVGIGQISSEVPQNLSASRPQDRQFILSSKKLLLSDSGFYLCAWSESETQYFGPGTRLLVL.

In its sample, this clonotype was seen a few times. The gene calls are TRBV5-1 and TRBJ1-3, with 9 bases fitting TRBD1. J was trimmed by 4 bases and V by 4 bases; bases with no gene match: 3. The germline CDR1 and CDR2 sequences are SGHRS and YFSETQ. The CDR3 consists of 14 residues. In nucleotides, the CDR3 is TGCGCCAGCAGCCTTGGACAGGGGGGAAACACCATATATTTT. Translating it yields CASSLGQGGNTIYF.

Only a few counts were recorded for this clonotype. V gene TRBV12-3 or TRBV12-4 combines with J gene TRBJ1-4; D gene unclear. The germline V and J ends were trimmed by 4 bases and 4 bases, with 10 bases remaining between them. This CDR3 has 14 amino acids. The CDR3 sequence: CASSYNRNNEKLFF. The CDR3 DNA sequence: TGTGCCAGCAGTTACAACAGAAATAATGAAAAACTGTTTTTT.

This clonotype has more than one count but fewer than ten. The CDR3 nucleotides are TGTGCCAGCAATACGGGTTTCTCTGAAGCTTTCTTT. Protein sequence: CASNTGFSEAFF. The J gene is TRBJ1-1, the V gene TRBV12-3 or TRBV12-4; D ambiguous. V was cut by 7 bases and J by 6 bases, with 12 bases left in between. The CDR3 is made up of 12 amino acids.